Listed below are T cell receptor beta chains from one sample, sequenced in a study of CD8+CD57+ T cells in acquired aplastic anemia. TCRdb fed the reads into MiXCR, producing one record per CDR3 protein. Here the sample spans approximately 120,000 distinct CDR3 sequences, almost 40% being singletons. The sample comprised sorted CD4+, CD8+, or CD8+CD57+ T cells (not recorded which) from PBMCs. The receptor set was obtained from a human donor with aplastic anemia. CDR3s include the opening cysteine and the closing phenylalanine or tryptophan. The D gene is left open where the match is weak. The listing skips clone size in some rows; elsewhere it reads once, few, many or a size class.

J | V | D | size | DNA | CDR3
TRBJ1-2 | TRBV3-1 | - | few | TGTGCCAGCAGCCAAGGCGTAGGGAATGGCTACACCTTC | CASSQGVGNGYTF
TRBJ2-1 | TRBV7-3 | TRBD2 | - | TGTGCCAGCAGCCTATATAGCGGGGGGGCCAATGAGCAGTTCTTC | CASSLYSGGANEQFF
TRBJ1-1 | TRBV9 | - | - | TGTGCCAGCAGCGTAGGACTGGGTGAAGCTTTCTTT | CASSVGLGEAFF
TRBJ2-7 | TRBV20-1 | - | many | TGCAGTGCTCGGGACCCTCAGGAGGAGCACGAGCAGTACTTC | CSARDPQEEHEQYF
TRBJ1-4 | TRBV10-3 | TRBD1 | many | TGTGCCATCAGTGAGGGACAGGGTGCAAAACTGTTTTTT | CAISEGQGAKLFF
TRBJ2-3 | TRBV20-1 | TRBD2 | many | TGCAGTGCTAGGACCGCGGGGGGCACAGATACGCAGTATTTT | CSARTAGGTDTQYF
TRBJ2-2 | TRBV10-3 | - | - | TGTGCCACCAGGGCCACTAACACCGGGGAGCTGTTTTTT | CATRATNTGELFF
TRBJ2-5 | TRBV10-2 | - | - | TGCGCCAGCGGATACGAGACCCAGTACTTC | CASGYETQYF
TRBJ2-2 | TRBV20-1 | TRBD2 | many | TGCAGTGCTACCCCGGGACTAGCGAGCGGGGAGCTGTTTTTT | CSATPGLASGELFF
TRBJ2-5 | TRBV3-1 | - | many | TGTGCCAGCAGCCACTCCCGGGACGGGGGGACCCAGTACTTC | CASSHSRDGGTQYF
TRBJ1-1 | TRBV28 | - | - | TGTGCCAGCAGCTCTGCGGGGGGTTTAATTGAAGCTTTCTTT | CASSSAGGLIEAFF
TRBJ2-5 | TRBV5-1 | - | - | TGCGCCAGCAGCTTAGACGGACGGAGGCAAGAGACCCAGTACTTC | CASSLDGRRQETQYF
TRBJ1-5 | TRBV5-8 | - | many | TGTGCCAGCAACGTGGGCCTCAATCAGCCCCAGCATTTT | CASNVGLNQPQHF
TRBJ2-3 | TRBV10-1 | - | - | TGCGCCAGCAGTGAGTATGCGGATACGCAGTATTTT | CASSEYADTQYF
TRBJ1-2 | TRBV10-3 | TRBD1 | - | TGTGCCATCAGTTTGACAGGGGGCGAGGACTATGGCTACACCTTC | CAISLTGGEDYGYTF
TRBJ1-2 | TRBV5-8 | - | many | TGTGCCAGCAGCGGAGGGGGAAACTATGGCTACACCTTC | CASSGGGNYGYTF
TRBJ1-2 | TRBV6-5 | TRBD1 | - | TGTGCCAGCAGTTACGACAGGGGAGGTTCCTATGGCTACACCTTC | CASSYDRGGSYGYTF
TRBJ2-7 | TRBV10-3 | TRBD2 | - | TGTGCCATCAGTGAGGGACTAGCGGGGGCCGAGCAGTACTTC | CAISEGLAGAEQYF
TRBJ2-2 | TRBV9 | - | many | TGTGCCAGCAGCGTAGGCCCCCTTGGCTTTTCGAACACCGGGGAGCTGTTTTTT | CASSVGPLGFSNTGELFF
TRBJ2-5 | TRBV7-2 | - | few | TGTGCCAGCAGGTTACAGTACGAAGAGACCCAGTACTTC | CASRLQYEETQYF
TRBJ1-2 | TRBV20-1 | - | many | TGCAGTGCTAGGGATGCCCTAAAAAACTATGGCTACACCTTC | CSARDALKNYGYTF
TRBJ2-5 | TRBV2 | TRBD2 | many | TGTGCCAGCAGTGCTCCTAGCGGGCAAGAGACCCAGTACTTC | CASSAPSGQETQYF
TRBJ1-6 | TRBV7-8 | TRBD1 | - | TGTGCCAGCAGCCCTCCGGACAGGGGAAATTCACCCCTCCACTTT | CASSPPDRGNSPLHF
TRBJ2-2 | TRBV5-6 | TRBD2 | - | TGTGCCAGCAGCCCCCGGACTAGCGGGGAGACATTGGCGGGGGAGCTGTTTTTT | CASSPRTSGETLAGELFF
TRBJ2-5 | TRBV20-1 | TRBD2 | - | TGCAGTGCTAGAGTTCCCAGCGGGAGTCTAGAGACCCAGTACTTC | CSARVPSGSLETQYF